The clone carrying this T cell receptor (beta chain) was seen a few times. What it binds is unknown. This entry belongs to a study of CD8 T cell repertoires and HIV-1 epitope variants. Across the study: An approximately 10-day culture received IL-2, IL-7 and IL-15 on days 3 and 7. The baseline condition was 1M T cells left uncultured. Regarding the study as a whole: This assay reports beta chains of antigen-expanded cells, not T cell function.

Assay used: immunoSEQ multiplex PCR; TCRdb lists only in-frame clones, some missing. The sample records several thousand clones, 66% being singletons. Germline V lookup: CDR1 LNHDA, CDR2 SQIVND (reference sequence). The CDR3 has 14 residues. V lost 5 bases to trimming and J lost 0 bases, with 11 bases between them. The chain uses TRBV19 and TRBJ2-7; the D is unclear. The receptor's source is a male donor with HIV. The sample consisted of cultured CD8+ T cells derived from PBMCs. CDR3: CASSSQFSSYEQYF. CDR3 nucleotide sequence: TGTGCCAGTAGTTCCCAGTTCAGCTCCTACGAGCAGTACTTC.